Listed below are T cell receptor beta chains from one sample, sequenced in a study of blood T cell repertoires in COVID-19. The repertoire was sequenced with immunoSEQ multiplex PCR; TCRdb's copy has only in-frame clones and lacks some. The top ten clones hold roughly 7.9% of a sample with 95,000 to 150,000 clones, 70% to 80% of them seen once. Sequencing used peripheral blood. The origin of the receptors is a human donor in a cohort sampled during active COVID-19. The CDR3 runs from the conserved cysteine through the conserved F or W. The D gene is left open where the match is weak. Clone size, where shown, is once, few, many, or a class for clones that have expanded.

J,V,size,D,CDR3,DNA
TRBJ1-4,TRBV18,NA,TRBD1,CASTPGQGSEKLFF,TGTGCCAGCACGCCGGGACAGGGCTCTGAAAAACTGTTTTTT
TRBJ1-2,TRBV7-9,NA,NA,CASSLSRTAGLDGYTF,TGTGCCAGCAGCCTAAGTCGGACAGCCGGGCTTGATGGCTACACCTTC
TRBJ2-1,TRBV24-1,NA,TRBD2,CATSDPIAGASYNEQFF,TGTGCCACCAGTGATCCCATAGCGGGAGCGTCCTACAATGAGCAGTTCTTC
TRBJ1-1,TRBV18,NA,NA,CASSPMIRNVNTEAFF,TGTGCCAGCTCACCGATGATCAGGAATGTGAACACTGAAGCTTTCTTT
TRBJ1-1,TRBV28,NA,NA,CASSLTGSTEAFF,TGTGCCAGCAGTTTGACTGGGAGCACTGAAGCTTTCTTT
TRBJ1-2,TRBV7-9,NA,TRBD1,CASSLEATGGSYGYTF,TGTGCCAGCAGCTTAGAGGCGACAGGGGGCAGCTATGGCTACACCTTC
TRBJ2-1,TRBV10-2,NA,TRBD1,CASSEGTGAYNEQFF,TGCGCCAGCAGTGAAGGGACAGGGGCATACAATGAGCAGTTCTTC
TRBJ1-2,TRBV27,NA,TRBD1,CASSPTGTGDYGYTF,TGTGCCAGCAGCCCCACCGGGACAGGGGACTATGGCTACACCTTC
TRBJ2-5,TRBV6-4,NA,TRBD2,CASSLSGGAQETQYF,TGTGCCAGCAGCCTCAGCGGGGGGGCCCAAGAGACCCAGTACTTC
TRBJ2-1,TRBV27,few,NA,CASRERDEQFF,TGTGCCAGCAGGGAGCGGGATGAGCAGTTCTTC
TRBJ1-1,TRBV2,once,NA,CASTLVPSNTEAFF,TGTGCCAGCACCCTAGTCCCCTCGAACACTGAAGCTTTCTTT
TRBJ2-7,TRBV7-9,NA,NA,CASSLNPGTAYEQYF,TGTGCCAGCAGCTTAAATCCCGGGACTGCCTACGAGCAGTACTTC
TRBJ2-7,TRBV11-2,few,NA,CASSLEGGTPRAQYF,TGTGCCAGCAGCTTAGAGGGGGGGACACCGAGGGCGCAGTACTTC
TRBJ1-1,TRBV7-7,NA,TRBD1,CASSLAAGTVPFTEAFF,TGTGCTAGCAGCTTAGCGGCCGGGACAGTCCCGTTCACTGAAGCTTTCTTT
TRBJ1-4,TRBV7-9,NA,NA,CASSFRSGGNEKLFF,TGTGCCAGCAGCTTCAGGTCGGGGGGAAATGAAAAACTGTTTTTT
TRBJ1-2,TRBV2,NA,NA,CASRPTEKRTLYGYTF,TGTGCCAGCAGGCCGACAGAGAAAAGGACCTTATATGGCTACACCTTC
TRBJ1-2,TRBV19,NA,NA,CASSAPWTENEQVVYGYTF,TGTGCCAGTAGTGCCCCCTGGACAGAAAACGAACAAGTAGTCTATGGCTACACCTTC
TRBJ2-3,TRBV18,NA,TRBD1,CASSKRGQQPEDTQYF,TGTGCCAGCTCGAAAAGGGGGCAGCAACCAGAGGATACGCAGTATTTT
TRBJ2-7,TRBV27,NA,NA,CASSHQDSYEQYF,TGTGCCAGCAGTCACCAGGACTCCTACGAGCAGTACTTC
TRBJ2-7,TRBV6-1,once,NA,CASSGTNRGLGREQYF,TGTGCCAGCAGTGGCACGAACAGGGGACTCGGTAGAGAGCAGTACTTC
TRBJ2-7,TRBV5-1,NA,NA,CASSLGGSPHEQYF,TGCGCCAGCAGCTTGGGAGGGAGCCCCCACGAGCAGTACTTC
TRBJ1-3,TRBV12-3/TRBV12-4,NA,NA,CASREAGNTIYF,TGTGCCAGCCGTGAGGCCGGAAACACCATATATTTT
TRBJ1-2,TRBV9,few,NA,CASSVFPEDERYTF,TGTGCCAGCAGCGTATTCCCGGAGGACGAGCGGTACACCTTC
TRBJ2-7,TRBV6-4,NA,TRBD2,CASSVYLAGGPNEQYF,TGTGCCAGCAGCGTCTATCTAGCGGGAGGGCCGAACGAGCAGTACTTC
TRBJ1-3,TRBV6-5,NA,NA,CASSPLFLGGNTIYF,TGTGCCAGCAGTCCTCTTTTCCTCGGTGGAAACACCATATATTTT
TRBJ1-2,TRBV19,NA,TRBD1,CASSIDLRGLYYGYTF,TGTGCCAGTAGTATAGATCTTAGGGGGCTATACTATGGCTACACCTTC
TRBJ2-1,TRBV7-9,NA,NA,CASSFLRGANEQFF,TGTGCCAGCAGCTTCTTACGGGGGGCGAATGAGCAGTTCTTC
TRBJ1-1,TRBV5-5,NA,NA,CASSPVGGLSTEAFF,TGTGCCAGCAGCCCCGTCGGGGGGCTCAGCACTGAAGCTTTCTTT
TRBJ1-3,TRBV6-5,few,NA,CASSLARGSGNTIYF,TGTGCCAGCAGCCTCGCGCGGGGGTCTGGAAACACCATATATTTT
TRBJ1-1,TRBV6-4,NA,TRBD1,CASSVRTGVNTEAFF,TGTGCCAGCAGTGTCCGGACAGGGGTGAACACTGAAGCTTTCTTT
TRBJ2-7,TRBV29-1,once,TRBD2,CSVETSGTYEQYF,TGCAGCGTCGAGACTAGCGGGACCTACGAGCAGTACTTC
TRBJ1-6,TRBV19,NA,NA,CASSIRVDSSYNSPLHF,TGTGCCAGTAGTATAAGGGTCGACAGCTCCTATAATTCACCCCTCCACTTT
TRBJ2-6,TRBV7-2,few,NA,CASSFRSSGANVLTF,TGTGCCAGCAGCTTCCGCAGCTCTGGGGCCAACGTCCTGACTTTC
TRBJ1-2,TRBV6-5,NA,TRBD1,CASSIQGHGYTF,TGTGCCAGCAGTATACAGGGGCACGGCTACACCTTC
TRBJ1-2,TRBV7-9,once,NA,CASSSTSEDYGYTF,TGTGCCAGCAGCTCTACATCAGAGGACTATGGCTACACCTTC
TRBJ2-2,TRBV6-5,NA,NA,CASSRNTGELFF,TGTGCCAGCAGCAGGAACACCGGGGAGCTGTTTTTT
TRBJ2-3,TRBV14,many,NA,CASSQDVRGTSTDTQYF,TGTGCCAGCAGCCAAGATGTTCGAGGGACTAGCACAGATACGCAGTATTTT
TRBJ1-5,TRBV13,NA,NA,CASSLRRGGGNQPQHF,TGTGCCAGCAGCTTAAGGAGGGGAGGGGGCAATCAGCCCCAGCATTTT
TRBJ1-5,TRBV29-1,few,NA,CSRGMVGNQPQHF,TGCTCACGGGGAATGGTAGGCAATCAGCCCCAGCATTTT
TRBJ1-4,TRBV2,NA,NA,CASSRGNNEKLFF,TGTGCCAGCAGCCGAGGGAATAATGAAAAACTGTTTTTT
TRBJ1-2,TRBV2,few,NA,CASSWTPDLNNYGYTF,TGTGCCAGCAGTTGGACACCAGACCTCAATAACTATGGCTACACCTTC